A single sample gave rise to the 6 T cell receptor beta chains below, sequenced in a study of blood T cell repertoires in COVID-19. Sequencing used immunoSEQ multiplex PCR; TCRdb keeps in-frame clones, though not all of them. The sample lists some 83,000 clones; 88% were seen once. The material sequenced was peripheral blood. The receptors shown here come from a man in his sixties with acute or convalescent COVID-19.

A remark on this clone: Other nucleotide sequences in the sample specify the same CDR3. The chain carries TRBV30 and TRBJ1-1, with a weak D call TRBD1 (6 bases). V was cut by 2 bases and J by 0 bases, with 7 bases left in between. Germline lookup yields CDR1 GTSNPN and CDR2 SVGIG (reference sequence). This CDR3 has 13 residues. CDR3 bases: TGTGCCTGGAGTCGACAGGTGAACACTGAAGCTTTCTTT. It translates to CAWSRQVNTEAFF.

As DNA, the CDR3 is TGTGCCACCAGGGGTGGTCTGAGGACAGCGCCTGAAGCTTTCTTT. This gives the protein CATRGGLRTAPEAFF. This chain connects TRBV15 to TRBJ1-1, with D tentatively TRBD1 (6 bases). The CDR3 extends over 15 amino acids. The ends were cut back, 6 bases at V and 6 bases at J, with 20 bases in the middle. CDR1 is LNHNV, CDR2 YYDKDF, per germline (reference sequence).

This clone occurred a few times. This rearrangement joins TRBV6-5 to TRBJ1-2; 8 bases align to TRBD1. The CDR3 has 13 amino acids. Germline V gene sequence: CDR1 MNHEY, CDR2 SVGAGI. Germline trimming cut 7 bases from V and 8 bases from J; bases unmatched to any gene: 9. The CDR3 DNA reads TGTGCCAGCATCGAAAGGGCAGGGGGCGGCTACACCTTC. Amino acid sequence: CASIERAGGGYTF.

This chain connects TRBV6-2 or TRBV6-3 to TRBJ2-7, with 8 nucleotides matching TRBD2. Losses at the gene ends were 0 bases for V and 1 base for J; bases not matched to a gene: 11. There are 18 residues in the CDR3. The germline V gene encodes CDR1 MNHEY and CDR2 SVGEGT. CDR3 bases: TGTGCCAGCAGTTACTCCGGGACTAGGATTATTCTGTCCTACGAGCAGTACTTC. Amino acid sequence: CASSYSGTRIILSYEQYF.

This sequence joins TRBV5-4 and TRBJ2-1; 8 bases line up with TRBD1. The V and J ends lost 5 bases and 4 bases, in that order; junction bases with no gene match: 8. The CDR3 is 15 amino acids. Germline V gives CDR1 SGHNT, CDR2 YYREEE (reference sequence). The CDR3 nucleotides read TGTGCCAGCAGAAAGTGGACAGGGAAGTACAATGAGCAGTTCTTC. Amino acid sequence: CASRKWTGKYNEQFF.

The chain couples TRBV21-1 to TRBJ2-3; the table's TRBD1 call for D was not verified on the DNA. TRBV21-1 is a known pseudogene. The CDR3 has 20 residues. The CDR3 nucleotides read TGTGCCAGCATTGATTCCCAAGCACTACTGGGACATCGGACCACAGATACGCAGTATTTT. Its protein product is CASIDSQALLGHRTTDTQYF.